This T cell receptor beta chain was profiled in a study of CD8 T cells in Susac syndrome. TCR beta sequences were obtained from blood CD8+ and CD4+ T cells. TEMRA cells were FACS-enriched, while CD8+ and CD4+ T cells were negatively isolated. The CDR3 sequence is 14 residues long. CDR1 is LGHDT, CDR2 YNNKEL, per germline (reference sequence). Losses at the gene ends were 4 bases for V and 4 bases for J; bases not matched to a gene: 6. RNA was extracted with the RNeasy kit, and a quantity of roughly 0.5 to 1 ug was reverse transcribed using random hexamers. Across 54 Vbeta and 13 Jbeta, TCR beta CDR3 was amplified with immunoSEQ multiplex PCR. TCRdb re-called the immunoSEQ multiplex PCR reads through MiXCR, storing one row per CDR3 protein. This table holds about 130,000 distinct CDR3 sequences, approximately 79% found once.

The chain uses TRBV3-1 and TRBJ1-1; TRBD1 aligns across 7 bases. The origin of this receptor is a human donor with multiple sclerosis. The sequenced sample was CD8+ T cells from PBMCs. CDR3 region: CASSLKGGGTEAFF. The CDR3 DNA sequence: TGTGCCAGCAGCCTAAAAGGGGGCGGCACTGAAGCTTTCTTT.